This T cell receptor (beta chain) was found in a study of blood T cell repertoires in COVID-19. Study as a whole: Acute and convalescent COVID-19 samples came from the United States, Italy and Spain. The analysed material was cDNA or gDNA that came from T cells, B-cell-depleted T cells, or PBMCs.

The germline gives CDR1 SGDLS, CDR2 YYNGEE. V lost 3 bases, J lost 2 bases, and 17 bases lay in between. The CDR3 totals 16 residues. In the authors' methods: Researchers report that nucleated cell counts were estimated from reference gene primer amplification. Clones were sequenced by immunoSEQ multiplex PCR, and TCRdb holds only the in-frame ones, with some missing. The D gene and trimming were derived from the DNA, and the V and J assignments and clone size from that table. The table has around 200,000 clones, 80% to 90% seen once. This TCR was sampled from a young man with active or convalescent COVID-19. The sequencing sample was made of peripheral blood. V usage is TRBV9 and J usage is TRBJ1-2, with D perhaps matching TRBD1 (6 bases). The DNA of the CDR3 is TGTGCCAGCAGCGGATGGACAGCTAAACTAAACTATGGCTACACCTTC. Translated, it gives CASSGWTAKLNYGYTF.